The 32 T cell receptor beta chains in this list originate from one sample, sequenced in a study of T cells in Graves' hyperthyroidism and ophthalmopathy. TCR beta CDR3 regions were amplified from RNA transcripts. Initially, a first-round RT-PCR of the TCR CDR3 employed the HTBI primer set. TCRdb used MiXCR to reprocess the multiplex PCR reads, holding one entry per CDR3 protein. The sample consists of some 500,000 distinct CDR3 sequences, less than 25% of them appearing once. The sequencing sample was made of blood. The source of these receptors is a woman in her twenties or thirties with Graves' ophthalmopathy.

This clonotype was observed many times. The gene calls are TRBV12-3 or TRBV12-4 and TRBJ1-5, with TRBD1 matching over 7 bases. The V and J ends lost 5 bases and 6 bases, in that order; junction bases with no gene match: 10. This CDR3 is built from 15 residues. CDR3: CASSHYQGGGQPQHF. For the CDR3, the DNA is TGTGCCAGCAGTCATTATCAGGGGGGGGGTCAGCCCCAGCATTTT.

There are many counts of this clonotype. V gene TRBV5-1 combines with J gene TRBJ1-1, with D hard to call. V lost 2 bases, J lost 2 bases, and 13 bases lay in between. Germline CDR1 and CDR2: SGHRS and YFSETQ. This CDR3 has 15 amino acids. The CDR3 spells CASSFVSGSNTEAFF. For the CDR3, the DNA is TGCGCCAGCAGCTTTGTATCTGGCAGCAACACTGAAGCTTTCTTT. The full variable domain, its missing parts supplied by reference TRBV5-1 and TRBJ1-1, is KAGVTQTPRYLIKTRGQQVTLSCSPISGHRSVSWYQQTPGQGLQFLFEYFSETQRNKGNFPGRFSGRQFSNSRSEMNVSTLELGDSALYLCASSFVSGSNTEAFFGQGTRLTVV.

This sequence joins TRBV30 and TRBJ1-5; TRBD1 matches 10 bases. In germline, CDR1 is GTSNPN, CDR2 SVGIG (reference sequence). With 0 bases clipped from V and 4 bases from J, the junction kept 6 bases outside the gene matches. The CDR3 consists of 16 residues. The chain's CDR3 is CAWSVGTGVWNQPQHF. Here the CDR3 DNA reads TGTGCCTGGAGTGTTGGGACAGGGGTATGGAATCAGCCCCAGCATTTT.

This clonotype was counted a few times. The J gene is TRBJ2-2, the V gene TRBV24-1; D unresolved. V lost 6 bases to trimming and J lost 1 base, with 8 bases between them. Germline V gene lookup returns CDR1 KGHDR and CDR2 SFDVKD. The CDR3 consists of 14 residues. The CDR3 region has the DNA TGTGCCACCAGTCCTGATAGGAACACCGGGGAGCTGTTTTTT. Its protein is CATSPDRNTGELFF.

The chain joins TRBV5-1 to TRBJ1-2; a possible D gene is TRBD1 (5 bases). Germline V gene lookup returns CDR1 SGHRS and CDR2 YFSETQ. Trimming stripped 0 bases from V and 4 bases from J, with 10 bases between. This CDR3 comprises 14 residues. The CDR3 DNA sequence: TGCGCCAGCAGCTTGGAAGGGGCGCCCTATGGCTACACCTTC. It is translated as CASSLEGAPYGYTF.

In its sample, this clonotype was seen many times. The rearrangement uses TRBV18 and TRBJ2-5; D may be TRBD1 (5 bases). CDR3 length equals 13 residues. In germline, CDR1 is KGHSH, CDR2 LQKENI. V was trimmed by 8 bases and J by 1 base, leaving 11 bases between them. Written as DNA, the CDR3 is TGTGCCAGCAGCCCAGGGTTCCAAGAGACCCAGTACTTC. Its translation is CASSPGFQETQYF.

As for this clonotype: A read error may explain this, as a much larger clone is one base away. The chain has TRBV2 and TRBJ1-5, with a possible D match to TRBD1 (5 bases). There are 15 residues in the CDR3. Germline CDR1 is SNHLY and CDR2 is FYNNEI. CDR3 protein: CASNRKGLSSQPQHF. The CDR3 region has the DNA TGTGCCAGCAACCGGAAGGGGTTAAGCAGTCAGCCCCAGCATTTT.

This clonotype has a count of ten or more. The chain uses TRBV10-3 and TRBJ1-5, with unresolved D. CDR1 ENHRY and CDR2 SYGVKD come from the germline V gene. This CDR3 spans 12 amino acids. Trimming left V 11 bases short and J 0 bases short, with 8 bases between. CDR3 nucleotide sequence: TGTGCCGCCCGGGCTAGCAATCAGCCCCAGCATTTT. Protein product: CAARASNQPQHF.

In this sample, this clonotype turned up many times. The rearrangement joins TRBV20-1 to TRBJ1-5; D unresolved. The CDR3 is 15 residues long. V lost 5 bases and J lost 3, with 17 bases in between. Germline CDR1 reads DFQATT; CDR2 reads SNEGSKA (reference sequence). CDR3 region: CSADLPFIDNQPQHF. CDR3 DNA: TGCAGTGCTGACCTCCCATTTATCGACAATCAGCCCCAGCATTTT.

In DNA form, the CDR3 reads TGTGCCAGCAGTTCCGACAATAACGAGCAGTACTTC. Amino acids: CASSSDNNEQYF. The V gene is TRBV6-2 or TRBV6-3, the J gene TRBJ2-7; D call uncertain. V was trimmed by 4 bases and J by 5 bases, leaving 9 bases between them. This CDR3 has 12 residues. From germline, CDR1 is MNHEY and CDR2 SVGEGT.

This clonotype was counted at least ten times. The rearrangement links TRBV15 to TRBJ1-2; D ambiguous. Germline assignment: CDR1 LNHNV and CDR2 YYDKDF (reference sequence). This CDR3 has 15 residues. The V and J ends lost 3 bases and 4 bases respectively, with 15 bases between them. CDR3 coding DNA: TGTGCCACCAGCAGCGGGCCTCGGGCCGGCTATGGCTACACCTTC. Translation: CATSSGPRAGYGYTF.

The table lists this clonotype with many counts. CDR3 in DNA: TGCGCCAGCAGTGACGGGACAGGGAACTACGAGCAGTACTTC. As protein: CASSDGTGNYEQYF. This sequence joins TRBV10-1 and TRBJ2-7; 9 bases map to TRBD1. CDR1 and CDR2 (germline): WNHNN, SYGVQD (reference sequence). The V and J ends lost 3 bases and 3 bases, in that order; junction bases with no gene match: 3. CDR3 size: 14 residues.

This clonotype came up many times. This chain joins TRBV28 and TRBJ1-1; tentatively, D is TRBD1 (5 bases). Germline CDR1 reads MDHEN; CDR2 reads SYDVKM. The CDR3 is 13 amino acids. Trimming removed 10 bases from V and 2 bases from J, with 14 bases in between. CDR3 protein: CAILDRGNTEAFF. In DNA form, the CDR3 reads TGTGCCATCCTCGACAGAGGTAACACTGAAGCTTTCTTT.

In this sample, this clonotype turned up many times. This rearrangement joins TRBV6-1 to TRBJ2-6; unclear D gene. Germline CDR1 and CDR2: MNHNS and SASEGT. The V and J ends lost 1 base and 2 bases respectively, with 9 bases between them. This CDR3 comprises 16 residues. The CDR3 region has the DNA TGTGCCAGCAGTGAAGTGACCTCCACTGGGGCCAACGTCCTGACTTTC. Translating gives CASSEVTSTGANVLTF.

The chain joins TRBV7-2 to TRBJ1-1; 11 nucleotides align to TRBD1. Trimming at V came to 0 bases and at J to 8 bases, leaving 8 bases not matched to a gene. This CDR3 has 16 amino acids. The germline V gene encodes CDR1 SGHTA and CDR2 FQGNSA. The CDR3 nucleotides read TGTGCCAGCAGCTTAGCGCTCGGACAGGGGGCCTTGGAAGCTTTCTTT. It encodes CASSLALGQGALEAFF.

J is TRBJ2-2 and V is TRBV19; tentative D call: TRBD2 (6 bases). Trimming left V 3 bases short and J 5 bases short, with 16 bases between. The CDR3 consists of 16 residues. Germline lookup yields CDR1 LNHDA and CDR2 SQIVND (reference sequence). CDR3 nucleotide sequence: TGTGCCAGTAGTATGGAGGAGGGCCTTGGAACCGGGGAGCTGTTTTTT. This sequence encodes CASSMEEGLGTGELFF.

This clonotype was found a few times. V gene TRBV6-1 combines with J gene TRBJ1-2, with unresolved D. CDR1 MNHNS and CDR2 SASEGT come from the germline V gene. Trimming took off 8 bases at V and 2 bases at J, with 12 bases between the two ends. CDR3 length: 13 amino acids. The CDR3 is CASYMFSNYGYTF. In DNA, the CDR3 is TGTGCCAGCTACATGTTTTCCAACTATGGCTACACCTTC.

This clonotype was observed at least ten times. The rearrangement joins TRBV7-8 to TRBJ1-1; D is perhaps TRBD1 (5 bases). This CDR3 region has 14 residues. Deletions cut 1 base from V and 4 bases from J, with 10 bases between. Per the germline V gene, CDR1 is SGHVS and CDR2 is FQNEAQ. CDR3 nucleotide sequence: TGTGCCAGCAGCTTAGGGCAGGGTATCACTGAAGCTTTCTTT. As protein: CASSLGQGITEAFF. The full variable domain, completed using reference TRBV7-8 and TRBJ1-1, is GAGVSQSPRYKVAKRGQDVALRCDPISGHVSLFWYQQALGQGPEFLTYFQNEAQLDKSGLPSDRFFAERPEGSVSTLKIQRTQQEDSAVYLCASSLGQGITEAFFGQGTRLTVV.

This clonotype was counted many times. The chain combines TRBV6-4 with TRBJ2-7, with D tentatively TRBD2 (6 bases). From germline, CDR1 is MRHNA and CDR2 SNTAGT. The CDR3 length is 9 residues. The CDR3 loop is CSQRGEQYF. The CDR3 DNA sequence: TGTTCCCAACGGGGGGAGCAGTACTTC.

The chain couples TRBV13 to TRBJ2-5; no clear D. V was cut by 6 bases and J by 4 bases, with 9 bases left in between. This CDR3 spans 12 amino acids. CDR1 and CDR2 (germline): PRHDT, FYEKMQ (reference sequence). As DNA, the CDR3 is TGTGCCAGCAGTGCGGATTCAGAGACCCAGTACTTC. As protein: CASSADSETQYF.

This chain connects TRBV4-3 to TRBJ1-5; perhaps TRBD1 as D (5 bases). Germline lookup yields CDR1 LGHNA and CDR2 YSLEER. Trimming left V 0 bases short and J 5 bases short, with 11 bases between. The CDR3 length is 15 residues. The CDR3 DNA reads as TGCGCCAGCAGCCAAGATGGGACGATGGATCAGCCCCAGCATTTT. Translated, it gives CASSQDGTMDQPQHF.

The sample holds many counts of this clonotype. V gene TRBV27 combines with J gene TRBJ2-7; the D is unclear. V lost 3 bases to trimming and J lost 0 bases, with 6 bases between them. Germline V gives CDR1 MNHEY, CDR2 SMNVEV (reference sequence). This CDR3 contains 13 residues. The chain's CDR3 is CASSFQPSYEQYF. The CDR3 DNA follows: TGTGCCAGCAGTTTCCAGCCCTCCTACGAGCAGTACTTC.

This chain connects TRBV28 to TRBJ1-3; D gene ambiguous. The V gene's germline CDR1 is MDHEN and CDR2 SYDVKM. V was trimmed by 8 bases and J by 3 bases, leaving 8 bases between them. This CDR3 contains 12 residues. CDR3 in DNA: TGTGCCAGCGGCGTCGGTGGAAACACCATATATTTT. It is translated as CASGVGGNTIYF.

A note on this clonotype: A read error may account for a junction end that differs from germline. The rearrangement links TRBV12-3 or TRBV12-4 to TRBJ1-1, with 9 bases fitting TRBD1. The CDR3 has 16 amino acids. Written as DNA, the CDR3 is TGTGCCATCAGTGCCCGGGACAGGGATCCGAACACTGAAGCTTTCTTT. It specifies CAISARDRDPNTEAFF.

This sequence joins TRBV5-1 and TRBJ2-5; weak D call: TRBD2 (6 bases). Germline CDR1 is SGHRS and CDR2 is YFSETQ. The CDR3 covers 15 residues. V lost 6 bases and J 2 bases, leaving 17 bases between the germline ends. The CDR3 here is CASTTDGGVQETQYF. CDR3 sequence (DNA): TGCGCCAGCACGACTGACGGGGGTGTACAAGAGACCCAGTACTTC.

The genes are TRBV3-1 and TRBJ2-5; either TRBD1 or TRBD2 may supply D (5 bases each). The V gene's germline CDR1 is LGHDT and CDR2 YNNKEL (reference sequence). The CDR3 is 15 amino acids. V shed 3 bases and J shed 2 bases, with 13 bases lying between them. CDR3: CASSHLRDVQETQYF. The DNA for the CDR3 is TGTGCCAGCAGCCACCTCAGGGACGTTCAAGAGACCCAGTACTTC.

There are many counts of this clonotype. The CDR3 bases are TGTGCCAGCATACCCCAGGGGAATCAGCCCCAGCATTTT. Protein sequence: CASIPQGNQPQHF. This chain links TRBV6-1 with TRBJ1-5, with D possibly matching TRBD1 (6 bases). Trimming shortened V by 7 bases and J by 4 bases, and 11 bases separated the two germline ends. This CDR3 spans 13 amino acids. CDR1 is MNHNS, CDR2 SASEGT, per germline.

This clonotype was picked up many times. This sequence joins TRBV11-2 and TRBJ2-7; 7 bases match TRBD2. The CDR3 totals 15 residues. J lost 1 base, V lost 0 bases, and 3 bases had no gene match. Germline V gene lookup returns CDR1 SGHAT and CDR2 FQNNGV. This CDR3 reads CASSLEAGLSYEQYF. Written as DNA, the CDR3 is TGTGCCAGCAGCTTAGAAGCGGGGCTTTCCTACGAGCAGTACTTC.

This clonotype showed up many times. V is TRBV2 and J is TRBJ1-2; D remains unclear. Looked up from germline, CDR1 is SNHLY and CDR2 is FYNNEI. The V gene lost 1 base and the J gene lost 8 bases, with 14 bases spanning the gap. The CDR3 loop spans 14 amino acids. CDR3 region: CASSEEVRSGGYTF. The CDR3 nucleotides are TGTGCCAGCAGTGAAGAGGTTCGATCGGGCGGCTACACCTTC.

In the case of this clonotype: This may arise from a read error, as a much more abundant clone is one base away. The chain is built from TRBV11-2 and TRBJ2-7; D remains unclear. There are 14 residues in the CDR3. Germline V lookup: CDR1 SGHAT, CDR2 FQNNGV. Trimming cost V 2 bases and J 3 bases, with 11 bases left between them. CDR3 sequence reads: CASSLLPEDYEQYF. Written as DNA, the CDR3 is TGTGCCAGCAGCTTATTGCCAGAGGACTACGAGCAGTACTTC.

The V and J genes are TRBV12-3 or TRBV12-4 and TRBJ1-2; 8 bases align to TRBD1. CDR3 length: 16 amino acids. The junction had 9 bases not matched to a gene; V was cut back by 6 bases and J by 0 bases. The CDR3 coding sequence is TGTGCCAGCAGGGGAAGGGGACAGGATTCTAACTATGGCTACACCTTC. Translating it yields CASRGRGQDSNYGYTF.

The CDR3 DNA sequence: TGTGCCAGCAGGCCCCCAACAGGGGTTGTATGGGAGACCCAGTACTTC. Translating it yields CASRPPTGVVWETQYF. The genes are TRBV28 and TRBJ2-5; 7 nucleotides align to TRBD1. Germline trimming cut 6 bases from V and 5 bases from J; bases unmatched to any gene: 15. This CDR3 comprises 16 residues. The V gene's germline CDR1 is MDHEN and CDR2 SYDVKM.